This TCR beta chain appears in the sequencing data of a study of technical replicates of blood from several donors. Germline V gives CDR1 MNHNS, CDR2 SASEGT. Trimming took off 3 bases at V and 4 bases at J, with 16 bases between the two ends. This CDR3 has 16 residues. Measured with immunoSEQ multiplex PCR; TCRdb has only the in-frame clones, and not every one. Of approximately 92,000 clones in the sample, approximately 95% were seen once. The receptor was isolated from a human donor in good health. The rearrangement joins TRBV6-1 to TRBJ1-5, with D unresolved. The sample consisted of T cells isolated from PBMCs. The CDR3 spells CASSDPLRRENQPQHF. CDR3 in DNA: TGTGCCAGCAGTGACCCCCTAAGGAGAGAAAATCAGCCCCAGCATTTT.